This T cell receptor (beta chain) stems from a study of T cells in Graves' hyperthyroidism and ophthalmopathy. General observations from the study: Most expanded thyroid clonotypes above 0.001 also appeared in blood.

CDR1 MGHRA and CDR2 YSYEKL come from the germline V gene. The CDR3 contains 16 residues. V lost 2 bases and J 6 bases, leaving 14 bases between the germline ends. Amplified TCR beta CDR3 regions derived from RNA transcripts. When the TCR CDR3 underwent first-round RT-PCR, the HTBI primer set was used. MiXCR, run by TCRdb on the multiplex PCR reads, gives a single entry per CDR3 protein. In the table there are about 530,000 distinct CDR3 sequences, 15% to 20% of which are singletons. A single count supports this clonotype. The antigen is unknown. The genes are TRBV4-1 and TRBJ1-6; D might be TRBD1 (5 bases). The material sequenced was blood. This receptor was obtained from a woman under 30 with Graves' ophthalmopathy. The CDR3 reads CASSQPRGFTNSPLHF. In DNA form, the CDR3 reads TGCGCCAGCAGCCAACCACGGGGGTTTACTAATTCACCCCTCCACTTT.